Below are 26 T cell receptor beta chains sequenced from a single sample in a study of T cells in Graves' hyperthyroidism and ophthalmopathy. TCR beta CDR3 sequences were amplified from RNA transcripts. The HTBI primer set drove a first-round RT-PCR of the TCR CDR3. One entry per CDR3 protein, called by TCRdb with MiXCR from the multiplex PCR reads. There are about 24,000 distinct CDR3 sequences in the sample; approximately 54% occur only once, and roughly 26% lies in the top ten. The sample taken for sequencing was blood. The receptors shown here come from a woman aged 40 to 50 with Graves' hyperthyroidism that later progressed to Graves' ophthalmopathy.

The chain joins TRBV7-2 to TRBJ2-1; the match to TRBD2 covers 7 bases. The ends lost 5 bases at V and 12 bases at J; junction bases unmatched: 16. Germline CDR1 and CDR2: SGHTA and FQGNSA. The CDR3 length is 15 residues. The CDR3 reads CASSIAGTKLVVQFF. CDR3 DNA sequence: TGTGCCAGCAGCATCGCCGGGACTAAGCTCGTGGTGCAGTTCTTC.

The chain combines TRBV7-8 with TRBJ1-2; 7 nucleotides match TRBD1. The V and J ends lost 4 bases and 10 bases, in that order; junction bases with no gene match: 6. The CDR3 runs 12 residues. Germline CDR1 is SGHVS and CDR2 is FQNEAQ. The CDR3 loop is CASSSGQPAYTF. CDR3 coding DNA: TGTGCCAGCAGCTCGGGACAGCCAGCCTACACCTTC.

This clonotype is medium-sized by share. The chain combines TRBV9 with TRBJ2-7, with D uncertain. CDR3 length: 14 amino acids. Trimming removed 3 bases at V and 5 bases at J, with 15 bases between. Germline V gene sequence: CDR1 SGDLS, CDR2 YYNGEE. The CDR3 coding sequence is TGTGCCAGCAGCGCATCTAGAGTTGGCGACGAGCAGTACTTC. It encodes CASSASRVGDEQYF.

The chain has TRBV7-8 and TRBJ2-7; D possibly corresponds to TRBD2 (5 bases). The V end lost 5 bases, the J end lost 0 bases, and 8 bases lay between the germline ends. The germline V gene encodes CDR1 SGHVS and CDR2 FQNEAQ. The CDR3 totals 13 residues. The CDR3: CASSGLNSYEQYF. The CDR3 nucleotides read TGTGCCAGCAGCGGACTCAACTCCTACGAGCAGTACTTC.

V is TRBV20-1 and J is TRBJ2-5; tentatively, D is TRBD1 (6 bases). The CDR3 has 13 amino acids. Germline V CDR1 and CDR2: DFQATT, SNEGSKA (reference sequence). V was cut by 1 base and J by 5 bases, with 11 bases left in between. In DNA, the CDR3 is TGCAGTGCTAGAGTGGCTAGGGGGGAGACCCAGTACTTC. Amino acid sequence: CSARVARGETQYF.

In its sample, this clonotype ranks as medium-sized. The V call is TRBV20-1, the J call TRBJ2-1; perhaps D is TRBD1 or TRBD2 (5 bases each). This CDR3 region has 14 residues. Trimming shortened V by 6 bases and J by 1 base, and 13 bases separated the two germline ends. Per germline, CDR1 DFQATT and CDR2 SNEGSKA (reference sequence). The CDR3 bases are TGCAGTGCCCTCGGGGCGGCTTCCTACAATGAGCAGTTCTTC. It is translated as CSALGAASYNEQFF.

The DNA of the CDR3 is TGCAGCGTAACCATCACAACTAATGAAAAACTGTTTTTT. Its protein product is CSVTITTNEKLFF. The V gene is TRBV29-1, the J gene TRBJ1-4; D is unresolved. Germline assignment: CDR1 SQVTM and CDR2 ANQGSEA. The CDR3 is 13 residues long. Trimming took 6 bases from V and 0 from J, leaving 8 bases between them.

A remark on this clonotype: It is likely a read error, because the conserved phenylalanine at the end of the CDR3 is missing. The chain recombines TRBV2 with TRBJ1-5; the D gene is possibly TRBD1 (6 bases). The CDR3 sequence is 15 residues long. V was cut by 4 bases and J by 1 base, with 11 bases left in between. The germline CDR1 and CDR2 sequences are SNHLY and FYNNEI. CDR3 coding DNA: TGTGCCAGCAGTGTAAGGGGACACAGCAATCAGCCCCAGCATTTA. This gives the protein CASSVRGHSNQPQHL.

V is TRBV7-9 and J is TRBJ2-7, with D possibly matching TRBD2 (6 bases). Germline V lookup: CDR1 SEHNR, CDR2 FQNEAQ (reference sequence). The CDR3 has 13 residues. Trimming took 5 bases from V and 3 from J, leaving 11 bases between them. CDR3 in amino acids: CASSPGDHYEQYF. CDR3 nucleotide sequence: TGTGCCAGCAGCCCGGGGGACCACTACGAGCAGTACTTC.

Sample share makes this clonotype medium-sized (0.01 to 0.1%). The chain couples TRBV9 to TRBJ2-1, with D maybe TRBD2 (5 bases). Germline CDR1 reads SGDLS; CDR2 reads YYNGEE. The CDR3 has 10 amino acids. V gave up 7 bases and J gave up 12 bases, with 11 bases separating them. The CDR3 DNA follows: TGTGCCAGCGGTCGGGGTGGGCAGTTCTTC. Translation: CASGRGGQFF. Complete variable domain (other parts from reference TRBV9 and TRBJ2-1): DSGVTQTPKHLITATGQRVTLRCSPRSGDLSVYWYQQSLDQGLQFLIQYYNGEERAKGNILERFSAQQFPDLHSELNLSSLELGDSALYFCASGRGGQFFGPGTRLTVL.

CDR3 loop: CASSFGDSQYF. Here the CDR3 DNA reads TGTGCCAGCAGTTTTGGGGACTCGCAGTATTTT. The V call is TRBV12-3 or TRBV12-4, the J call TRBJ2-3, with D tentatively TRBD2 (6 bases). The CDR3 runs to 11 residues. The ends were cut back, 3 bases at V and 10 bases at J, with 8 bases in the middle.

J is TRBJ2-7 and V is TRBV28; D not certain. Germline CDR1 reads MDHEN; CDR2 reads SYDVKM. This CDR3 is 13 amino acids long. With 6 bases removed from V and 9 bases from J, the gap between germline ends came to 18 bases. As DNA, the CDR3 is TGTGCCAGCAGCCTCCCCCTGCGAGACGGGCAGTACTTC. Amino acid sequence: CASSLPLRDGQYF.

The rearrangement links TRBV7-2 to TRBJ2-1, with TRBD1 identical over 11 bases. Looked up from germline, CDR1 is SGHTA and CDR2 is FQGNSA. The CDR3 loop spans 14 amino acids. V lost 4 bases and J lost 9; bases outside the gene matches: 5. CDR3 in amino acids: CASSSDRGPGEQFF. CDR3 coding DNA: TGTGCCAGCAGCTCGGACAGGGGGCCGGGTGAGCAGTTCTTC.

This chain links TRBV6-5 with TRBJ2-7, with D tentatively TRBD1 (5 bases). The ends were cut back, 0 bases at V and 4 bases at J, with 7 bases in the middle. This CDR3 spans 13 amino acids. Germline CDR1 MNHEY, CDR2 SVGAGI. The CDR3 coding sequence is TGTGCCAGCAGTTACTCGAGGACATACGAGCAGTACTTC. This encodes CASSYSRTYEQYF.

This clonotype was seen more than once but under ten times. This sequence joins TRBV24-1 and TRBJ2-3, with D uncertain. The germline V and J ends were trimmed by 6 bases and 2 bases, with 5 bases remaining between them. This CDR3 contains 12 residues. Germline CDR1 is KGHDR and CDR2 is SFDVKD. The CDR3 protein is CATSSNTDTQYF. For the CDR3, the DNA is TGTGCCACCAGTTCTAACACAGATACGCAGTATTTT.

This clonotype has a handful of counts. This sequence joins TRBV10-2 and TRBJ1-2; D uncertain. CDR1 and CDR2 from the germline V gene are WSHSY and SAAADI. The germline V and J ends were trimmed by 0 bases and 8 bases, with 16 bases remaining between them. The CDR3 totals 15 residues. CDR3 protein: CASSESSSVVGGYTF. The CDR3 coding sequence is TGCGCCAGCAGTGAGTCGAGCTCCGTCGTAGGGGGCTACACCTTC.

This sequence joins TRBV19 and TRBJ2-7, with D unresolved. Trimming took off 3 bases at V and 2 bases at J, with 11 bases between the two ends. The CDR3 length is 14 residues. The V gene's germline CDR1 is LNHDA and CDR2 SQIVND (reference sequence). DNA for the CDR3: TGTGCCAGTAGTATGGGCAGTCCTACCTACGAGCAGTACTTC. Translating gives CASSMGSPTYEQYF.

This clonotype was counted a single time. The CDR3 ends on some other residue instead of the conserved phenylalanine or tryptophan, so this is likely a read error. The V and J genes are TRBV9 and TRBJ2-7; TRBD2 agrees at 7 bases. CDR3 length: 15 amino acids. CDR1 is SGDLS, CDR2 YYNGEE, per germline. In DNA form, the CDR3 reads TGTGCCTGCAGTCCGACCGACGGGAGGATCTACGAGCAGTACTGC. This gives the protein CACSPTDGRIYEQYC.

The V gene is TRBV5-8, the J gene TRBJ1-1; no definite D call. Germline CDR1 reads SGHTS; CDR2 reads YDEGEE. This CDR3 spans 13 amino acids. Trimming shortened V by 3 bases and J by 0 bases, and 6 bases separated the two germline ends. The CDR3, as DNA: TGTGCCAGCAGCTGGAGGATGAACACTGAAGCTTTCTTT. Its translation: CASSWRMNTEAFF.

The chain joins TRBV7-3 to TRBJ2-1; D tentatively fits TRBD1 or TRBD2 (6 bases each). V was pared by 3 bases and J by 13 bases, with 10 bases between. The V gene's germline CDR1 is SGHTA and CDR2 FQGTGA. The CDR3 extends over 11 amino acids. DNA for the CDR3: TGTGCCAGCAGCTTTGGGGGGCCTCAGTTCTTC. It codes for CASSFGGPQFF.

This clonotype is deemed medium-sized. The rearrangement links TRBV20-1 to TRBJ2-7; 8 nucleotides match TRBD2. From germline, CDR1 is DFQATT and CDR2 SNEGSKA (reference sequence). Unmatched junction bases numbered 17, after V lost 6 bases and J lost 7 bases. This CDR3 has 15 residues. The CDR3 is CSAPQLDRGGGEQYF. The CDR3 DNA reads TGCAGTGCCCCTCAGCTCGACCGCGGCGGGGGGGAGCAGTACTTC.

On this clonotype itself: No DNA is shown, since the ends of the CDR3 on it are uncertain; the CDR3 is the one TCRdb lists. The chain's CDR3 is CASSEGQGGEKLFFGSGTQHF. V usage is TRBV2 and J usage is TRBJ1-5; the table gives TRBD1 as D, unverified against the DNA. Inclusive of both ends, the CDR3 amounts to 21 amino acids. In germline, CDR1 is SNHLY, CDR2 FYNNEI.

This clonotype was seen once. The final CDR3 position lacks the conserved phenylalanine or tryptophan, pointing to a likely read error. No DNA is shown, since the ends of the CDR3 on it are uncertain; the CDR3 is the one TCRdb lists. The J gene is TRBJ2-1, the V gene TRBV24-1. The CDR3 adds up to 8 amino acids, both ends counted. Germline assignment: CDR1 KGHDR and CDR2 SFDVKD. The CDR3 loop is CATSDLFG.

This chain links TRBV20-1 with TRBJ2-2, with D perhaps TRBD1 or TRBD2 (5 bases each). The CDR3 consists of 15 residues. Germline V gives CDR1 DFQATT, CDR2 SNEGSKA (reference sequence). Trimming took off 0 bases at V and 4 bases at J, with 12 bases between the two ends. CDR3 nucleotides: TGCAGTGCTAGAGAAACGGGACGTTCCACCGGGGAGCTGTTTTTT. Translated, it gives CSARETGRSTGELFF.

The rearrangement links TRBV20-1 to TRBJ2-5; D possibly corresponds to TRBD1 (6 bases). The germline gives CDR1 DFQATT, CDR2 SNEGSKA (reference sequence). V was clipped by 2 bases and J by 2 bases, with 15 bases between them. This CDR3 is 15 amino acids long. As DNA, the CDR3 is TGCAGTGCTAGAAGTCCAGGGGCGGTACAAGAGACCCAGTACTTC. Translated: CSARSPGAVQETQYF.

This clonotype has a count of ten or more. V is TRBV7-3 and J is TRBJ2-3; 9 nucleotides align to TRBD1. V lost 5 bases and J lost 5; bases outside the gene matches: 8. Germline lookup yields CDR1 SGHTA and CDR2 FQGTGA. The CDR3 sequence is 15 residues long. CDR3 sequence reads: CASSRDRVLGDTQYF. CDR3 sequence (DNA): TGTGCCAGCAGCAGGGACAGGGTCCTTGGAGATACGCAGTATTTT. The variable domain in full, completed from reference TRBV7-3 and TRBJ2-3, reads GAGVSQTPSNKVTEKGKYVELRCDPISGHTALYWYRQSLGQGPEFLIYFQGTGAADDSGLPNDRFFAVRPEGSVSTLKIQRTERGDSAVYLCASSRDRVLGDTQYFGPGTRLTVL.